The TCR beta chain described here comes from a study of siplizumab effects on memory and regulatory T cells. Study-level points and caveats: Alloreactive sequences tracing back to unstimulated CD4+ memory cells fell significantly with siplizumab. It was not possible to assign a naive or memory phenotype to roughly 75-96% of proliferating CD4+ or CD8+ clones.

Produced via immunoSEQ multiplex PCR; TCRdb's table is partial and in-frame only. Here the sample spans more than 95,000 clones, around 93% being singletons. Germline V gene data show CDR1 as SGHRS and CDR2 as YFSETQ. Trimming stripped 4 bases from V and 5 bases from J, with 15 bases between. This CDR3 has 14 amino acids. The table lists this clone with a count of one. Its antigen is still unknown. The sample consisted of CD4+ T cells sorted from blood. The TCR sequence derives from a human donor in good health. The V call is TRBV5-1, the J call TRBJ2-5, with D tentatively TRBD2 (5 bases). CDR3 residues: CASSPTFTGETQYF. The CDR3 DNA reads TGCGCCAGCAGCCCGACCTTTACGGGGGAGACCCAGTACTTC.